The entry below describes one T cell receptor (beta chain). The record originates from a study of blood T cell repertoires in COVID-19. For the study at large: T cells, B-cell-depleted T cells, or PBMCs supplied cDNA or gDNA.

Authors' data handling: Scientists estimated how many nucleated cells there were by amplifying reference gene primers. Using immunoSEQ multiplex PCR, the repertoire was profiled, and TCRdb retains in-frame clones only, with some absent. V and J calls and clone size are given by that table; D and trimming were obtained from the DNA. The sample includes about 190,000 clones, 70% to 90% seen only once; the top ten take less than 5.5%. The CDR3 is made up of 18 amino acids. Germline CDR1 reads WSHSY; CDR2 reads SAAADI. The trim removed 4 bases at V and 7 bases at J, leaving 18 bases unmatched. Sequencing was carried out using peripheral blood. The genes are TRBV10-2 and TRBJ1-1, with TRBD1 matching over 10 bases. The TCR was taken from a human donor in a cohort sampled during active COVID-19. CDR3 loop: CASSGLRDRGFSELEAFF. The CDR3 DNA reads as TGCGCCAGCAGTGGACTCCGGGACAGGGGTTTCTCCGAGCTTGAAGCTTTCTTT.